These 26 T cell receptor beta chains were sequenced from one sample in a study of T-cell reconstitution after alpha-beta-depleted transplantation in children. TCRbeta library preparation incorporated unique molecular identifiers. In TCRdb, the PCR reads were re-called with MiXCR into one record per CDR3 protein. This table has under 850,000 distinct CDR3 sequences, over 10% appearing once. The sequencing here drew on PBMCs, taken before TCRalphabeta/CD19-depleted stem cell transplant. The receptor source for this set is a girl aged 2 to 10 with congenital amegakaryocytic thrombocytopenia, due to receive a stem cell transplant.

This clonotype has ten or more counts. This chain connects TRBV12-3 or TRBV12-4 to TRBJ2-1; 7 bases line up with TRBD2. This CDR3 has 16 residues. Unmatched junction bases numbered 12, after V lost 5 bases and J lost 5 bases. Written as DNA, the CDR3 is TGTGCCAGCAGTATTTTGTCTAGCGGTCTCCACAATGAGCAGTTCTTC. Its protein product is CASSILSSGLHNEQFF.

The CDR3 loop reads CASSERVHYSNQPQHF. The CDR3 DNA sequence: TGTGCCAGCAGTGAACGAGTCCATTATAGCAATCAGCCCCAGCATTTT. The chain has TRBV2 and TRBJ1-5; no definite D call. The CDR3 has 16 residues. Germline-derived CDR1 and CDR2 are SNHLY and FYNNEI. Trimming stripped 2 bases from V and 0 bases from J, with 11 bases between.

In its sample, this clonotype was seen many times. J is TRBJ2-7 and V is TRBV7-6, with 8 bases that match TRBD2. The trim removed 5 bases at V and 2 bases at J, leaving 11 bases unmatched. Germline CDR1 SGHVS, CDR2 FNYEAQ. The CDR3 is 16 residues long. In DNA, the CDR3 is TGTGCCAGCAGCCCCCTGATTGGGACTAGGGCCTACGAGCAGTACTTC. The encoded protein is CASSPLIGTRAYEQYF.

This clonotype was recorded at least ten times. The CDR3 nucleotides read TGCGCCAGCAGCTTCGGACAGGGGATCAATGAGCAGTTCTTC. Its protein is CASSFGQGINEQFF. The chain links TRBV5-1 to TRBJ2-1, with TRBD1 matching over 9 bases. Germline trimming cut 2 bases from V and 6 bases from J; bases unmatched to any gene: 3. CDR1 is SGHRS and CDR2 is YFSETQ in the germline V gene. This CDR3 has 14 amino acids. The variable domain in full, with the rest retrieved from reference TRBV5-1 and TRBJ2-1, is KAGVTQTPRYLIKTRGQQVTLSCSPISGHRSVSWYQQTPGQGLQFLFEYFSETQRNKGNFPGRFSGRQFSNSRSEMNVSTLELGDSALYLCASSFGQGINEQFFGPGTRLTVL.

This clonotype has a handful of counts. This chain links TRBV5-1 with TRBJ2-1; D unclear. Trimming shortened V by 0 bases and J by 8 bases, and 9 bases separated the two germline ends. The CDR3 totals 13 residues. Germline V CDR1 and CDR2: SGHRS, YFSETQ. CDR3 loop: CASSLVGLDEQFF. The CDR3 bases are TGCGCCAGCAGCTTGGTGGGTCTCGATGAGCAGTTCTTC.

This clonotype was seen a handful of times. The chain couples TRBV20-1 to TRBJ2-1; 7 nucleotides agree with TRBD2. Germline assignment: CDR1 DFQATT and CDR2 SNEGSKA (reference sequence). CDR3 length equals 16 residues. Trimming removed 5 bases from V and 6 bases from J; junction bases left unmatched: 16. The CDR3 protein is CSARYRRTSRVNEQFF. The CDR3 DNA follows: TGCAGTGCTCGATACCGACGGACTAGTAGGGTCAATGAGCAGTTCTTC.

This clonotype was seen ten or more times. This chain uses TRBV5-1 with TRBJ1-1; perhaps TRBD1 as D (5 bases). This CDR3 contains 13 residues. Germline V gives CDR1 SGHRS, CDR2 YFSETQ. Trimming cost V 8 bases and J 3 bases, with 14 bases left between them. Written as DNA, the CDR3 is TGCGCCAGTTGTAGAGGGGAGGACACTGAAGCTTTCTTT. This gives the protein CASCRGEDTEAFF.

This clonotype was seen a handful of times. The CDR3 nucleotides are TGTGCCAGCAGCCAAGATCCGGGAGCAGATACGCAGTATTTT. Its protein is CASSQDPGADTQYF. The chain combines TRBV3-1 with TRBJ2-3; a weak D match, TRBD2 (6 bases). Germline assignment: CDR1 LGHDT and CDR2 YNNKEL (reference sequence). CDR3 length: 14 amino acids. V dropped 0 bases and J dropped 4 bases, with 8 bases sitting between them.

There are many counts of this clonotype. The chain carries TRBV12-3 or TRBV12-4 and TRBJ1-5; D might be TRBD1 (6 bases). This CDR3 spans 15 amino acids. The germline V and J ends were trimmed by 7 bases and 1 base, with 14 bases remaining between them. This chain's CDR3 is CASILTGQSNQPQHF. CDR3 coding DNA: TGTGCCAGCATCCTCACAGGGCAAAGCAATCAGCCCCAGCATTTT.

This clonotype was observed at least ten times. The gene calls are TRBV6-5 and TRBJ2-1; 7 nucleotides match TRBD2. The ends lost 4 bases at V and 5 bases at J; junction bases unmatched: 8. The CDR3 has 15 amino acids. Germline-derived CDR1 and CDR2 are MNHEY and SVGAGI. The CDR3 nucleotides are TGTGCCAGCAGTTTAGGGGAGGGCCTTAACAATGAGCAGTTCTTC. This translates into CASSLGEGLNNEQFF.

This clonotype appeared a few times. The chain links TRBV7-8 to TRBJ1-1; 7 nucleotides line up with TRBD1. This CDR3 comprises 16 residues. Germline-derived CDR1 and CDR2 are SGHVS and FQNEAQ. V gave up 6 bases and J gave up 0 bases; unmatched junction bases: 10. The CDR3 nucleotides read TGTGCCAGCAGTCGCACGGGACAGACATTGAACACTGAAGCTTTCTTT. Translated: CASSRTGQTLNTEAFF.

This sequence joins TRBV4-1 and TRBJ1-2; the D gene is possibly TRBD1 (6 bases). Germline V lookup: CDR1 MGHRA, CDR2 YSYEKL. The CDR3 length is 16 residues. The ends were cut back, 0 bases at V and 4 bases at J, with 15 bases in the middle. The CDR3 DNA follows: TGCGCCAGCAGCCAAGATCCCCCTTGGACAGCCTATGGCTACACCTTC. It translates to CASSQDPPWTAYGYTF.

V is TRBV2 and J is TRBJ2-3, with 9 nucleotides matching TRBD2. Germline loops: CDR1 SNHLY, CDR2 FYNNEI. This CDR3 is built from 17 residues. The trim removed 5 bases at V and 3 bases at J, leaving 12 bases unmatched. As DNA, the CDR3 is TGTGCCAGCAGTAACACCTTAGCGGGAGCGGGTACAGATACGCAGTATTTT. Protein: CASSNTLAGAGTDTQYF.

This chain uses TRBV3-1 with TRBJ1-1, with TRBD1 matching 11 bases. V gave up 9 bases and J gave up 4 bases; unmatched junction bases: 10. Germline V gene sequence: CDR1 LGHDT, CDR2 YNNKEL (reference sequence). This CDR3 has 15 residues. The CDR3 reads CARILWTGGITEAFF. In nucleotides, the CDR3 is TGTGCCAGAATCCTCTGGACAGGGGGCATCACTGAAGCTTTCTTT.

In its sample, this clonotype was seen many times. The chain has TRBV6-1 and TRBJ1-3; D gene unclear. The CDR3 covers 13 residues. Trimming left V 7 bases short and J 7 bases short, with 14 bases between. Germline values: CDR1 MNHNS, CDR2 SASEGT. CDR3 protein: CASKVARWNTIYF. CDR3 DNA: TGTGCCAGCAAAGTGGCCCGGTGGAACACCATATATTTT.

Many counts were recorded for this clonotype. V is TRBV7-9 and J is TRBJ1-1; the D is unclear. Germline V gene lookup returns CDR1 SEHNR and CDR2 FQNEAQ (reference sequence). The V and J ends lost 4 bases and 7 bases respectively, with 10 bases between them. The CDR3 spans 12 residues. The CDR3 DNA reads as TGTGCCAGCAGCTCCCGACGAATTGAAGCTTTCTTT. Amino acid sequence: CASSSRRIEAFF.

In this sample, this clonotype turned up many times. This chain's CDR3 is CSASGPNQNTGELFF. The CDR3 DNA reads as TGCAGCGCCTCTGGACCCAATCAGAACACCGGGGAGCTGTTTTTT. The rearrangement links TRBV29-1 to TRBJ2-2, with D unresolved. CDR1 and CDR2 from the germline V gene are SQVTM and ANQGSEA. The CDR3 extends over 15 amino acids. Trimming stripped 7 bases from V and 1 base from J, with 16 bases between.

This clonotype has only a few counts. The chain couples TRBV12-3 or TRBV12-4 to TRBJ1-1; D is undetermined. Trimming took 4 bases from V and 4 from J, leaving 13 bases between them. The CDR3 extends over 14 amino acids. Written as DNA, the CDR3 is TGTGCCAGCAGTTCCCCCTTTGTGGGCACTGAAGCTTTCTTT. It translates to CASSSPFVGTEAFF.

This clonotype was recorded a few times. The chain recombines TRBV20-1 with TRBJ2-1, with D hard to call. Germline lookup yields CDR1 DFQATT and CDR2 SNEGSKA (reference sequence). V was pared by 3 bases and J by 7 bases, with 7 bases between. The CDR3 is made up of 11 amino acids. DNA of the CDR3: TGCAGTGCTAGGAAGGGAAATGAGCAGTTCTTC. Its translation: CSARKGNEQFF.

Details on this clonotype: At one boundary the junction diverges from the germline segment, which might be a read error. V usage is TRBV18 and J usage is TRBJ1-1; 8 positions agree with TRBD1. Germline V gene lookup returns CDR1 KGHSH and CDR2 LQKENI. CDR3 length equals 15 residues. The CDR3 nucleotides are TGTGCCAGCTCCCCACGGACAGGGTCGGTCACTGAAGCTTTCTTT. Its protein product is CASSPRTGSVTEAFF.

This rearrangement joins TRBV29-1 to TRBJ1-1; D is perhaps TRBD1 (5 bases). The V gene's germline CDR1 is SQVTM and CDR2 ANQGSEA. V was cut by 3 bases and J by 7 bases, with 15 bases left in between. The CDR3 covers 13 residues. Here the CDR3 reads CSVDGGDIGEAFF. CDR3 in DNA: TGCAGCGTTGATGGAGGGGATATTGGTGAAGCTTTCTTT.

There are many counts of this clonotype. The chain links TRBV5-1 to TRBJ2-2; D gene unclear. V gave up 4 bases and J gave up 7 bases, with 8 bases separating them. The germline V gene encodes CDR1 SGHRS and CDR2 YFSETQ. The CDR3 is made up of 12 amino acids. The CDR3 region is CASSATYGELFF. CDR3 in DNA: TGCGCCAGCAGCGCAACCTACGGGGAGCTGTTTTTT. Combining the CDR3 with reference TRBV5-1 and TRBJ2-2 gives the whole variable domain KAGVTQTPRYLIKTRGQQVTLSCSPISGHRSVSWYQQTPGQGLQFLFEYFSETQRNKGNFPGRFSGRQFSNSRSEMNVSTLELGDSALYLCASSATYGELFFGEGSRLTVL.

This clonotype occurred a few times. The rearrangement uses TRBV30 and TRBJ1-2; D is unclear. Trimming left V 5 bases short and J 6 bases short, with 1 base between. Per germline, CDR1 GTSNPN and CDR2 SVGIG (reference sequence). This CDR3 has 8 amino acids. The chain's CDR3 is CAWDGYTF. The CDR3 region has the DNA TGTGCCTGGGATGGCTACACCTTC.

There are many counts of this clonotype. The V gene is TRBV5-1, the J gene TRBJ2-1, with 14 bases that match TRBD2. The germline V gene encodes CDR1 SGHRS and CDR2 YFSETQ. CDR3 length equals 16 residues. J gave up 11 bases and V 3 bases, and 10 bases lay outside the gene matches. CDR3 sequence: CASSSGTSGRGGKQFF. The CDR3 DNA follows: TGCGCCAGCAGCTCCGGGACTAGCGGGAGAGGAGGAAAGCAGTTCTTC.

Comments on this clonotype: Possible read error: a much larger clone is one base away. CDR3 bases: TGCGCCAGCAGCAGGATAGAGGACAATGGGCAGTTCTTC. This sequence encodes CASSRIEDNGQFF. The chain is built from TRBV5-1 and TRBJ2-1; D possibly corresponds to TRBD1 (5 bases). Germline V gene data show CDR1 as SGHRS and CDR2 as YFSETQ. The CDR3 runs 13 residues.

The chain links TRBV2 to TRBJ2-2; D is unresolved. CDR1 and CDR2 (germline): SNHLY, FYNNEI. The V and J ends lost 4 bases and 2 bases respectively, with 8 bases between them. CDR3 length: 14 residues. Written as DNA, the CDR3 is TGTGCCAGCAGTGTATACGGAAACACCGGGGAGCTGTTTTTT. It codes for CASSVYGNTGELFF.